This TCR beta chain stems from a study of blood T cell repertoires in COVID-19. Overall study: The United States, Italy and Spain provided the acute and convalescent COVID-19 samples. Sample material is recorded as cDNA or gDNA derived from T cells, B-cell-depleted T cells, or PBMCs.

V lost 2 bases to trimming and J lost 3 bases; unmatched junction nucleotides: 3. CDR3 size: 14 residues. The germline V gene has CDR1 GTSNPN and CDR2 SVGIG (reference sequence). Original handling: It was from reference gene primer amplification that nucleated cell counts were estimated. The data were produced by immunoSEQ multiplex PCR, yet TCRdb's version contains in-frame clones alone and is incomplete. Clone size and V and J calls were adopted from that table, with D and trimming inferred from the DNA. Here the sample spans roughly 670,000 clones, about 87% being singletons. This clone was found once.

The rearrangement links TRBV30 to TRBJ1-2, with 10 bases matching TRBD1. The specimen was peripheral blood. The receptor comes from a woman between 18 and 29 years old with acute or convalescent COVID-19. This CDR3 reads CAWSLDRGDYGYTF. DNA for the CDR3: TGTGCCTGGAGTTTGGACAGGGGGGACTATGGCTACACCTTC. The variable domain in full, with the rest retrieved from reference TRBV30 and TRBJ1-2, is SQTIHQWPATLVQPVGSPLSLECTVEGTSNPNLYWYRQAAGRGLQLLFYSVGIGQISSEVPQNLSASRPQDRQFILSSKKLLLSDSGFYLCAWSLDRGDYGYTFGSGTRLTVV.